One sample yielded the 23 T cell receptor beta chains listed below, sequenced in a study of shared clonotypes between healthy human individuals. Clones were read by immunoSEQ multiplex PCR, and TCRdb kept only the in-frame ones, dropping some. Of some 300,000 clones listed, roughly 70% were seen once; the top ten hold about 9.4%. Sequencing was performed on memory CD4+ T cells sorted from blood. Subset described: CD45RA-negative fraction. The receptor source for this set is a man in his thirties or forties in good health.

The chain combines TRBV6-1 with TRBJ1-5; no clear D. Germline lookup yields CDR1 MNHNS and CDR2 SASEGT. The V gene lost 7 bases and the J gene lost 3 bases, with 10 bases spanning the gap. This CDR3 comprises 13 residues. CDR3 nucleotides: TGTGCCAGCACGCCCCAGTTCAATCAGCCCCAGCATTTT. This gives the protein CASTPQFNQPQHF.

The chain joins TRBV6-5 to TRBJ2-7; TRBD2 matches 7 bases. The CDR3 loop spans 12 amino acids. The germline V gene has CDR1 MNHEY and CDR2 SVGAGI. Trimming took 7 bases from V and 11 from J; bases not matched to a gene: 11. CDR3 in amino acids: CASTNGRIREYF. As DNA, the CDR3 is TGTGCCAGCACAAACGGGAGGATACGCGAGTACTTC.

This clone appeared a single time. The chain has TRBV5-1 and TRBJ1-2; 11 nucleotides agree with TRBD1. Germline-derived CDR1 and CDR2 are SGHRS and YFSETQ. V gave up 3 bases and J gave up 9 bases; unmatched junction bases: 7. The CDR3 extends over 14 amino acids. The CDR3: CASSSGQGASRYTF. The CDR3 bases are TGCGCCAGCAGCTCCGGACAGGGGGCTAGTCGCTACACCTTC.

Regarding this clone: This may stem from a read error, because a much larger clone lies one nucleotide away. The same CDR3 is also encoded by other DNA sequences in this sample. The genes are TRBV18 and TRBJ2-7, with 11 bases that match TRBD1. With V trimmed by 3 bases and J by 3 bases, 1 base remained unmatched. There are 14 residues in the CDR3. CDR1 is KGHSH, CDR2 LQKENI, per germline. The CDR3, as DNA: TGTGCCAGCTCACCCGGGACAGGGGGCTACGAGCAGTACTTC. It encodes CASSPGTGGYEQYF.

This clone was seen only a few times. This chain uses TRBV28 with TRBJ2-6; no clear D. V was pared by 7 bases and J by 4 bases, with 11 bases between. CDR3 length: 14 residues. Germline V lookup: CDR1 MDHEN, CDR2 SYDVKM. CDR3 in amino acids: CASTLSLGANVLTF. CDR3 in DNA: TGTGCCAGCACCCTGTCCCTCGGGGCCAACGTCCTGACTTTC.

This CDR3 is CASSLFLVSRREQYF. The CDR3, as DNA: TGTGCCAGCAGCTTGTTTCTTGTATCCCGGCGGGAGCAGTACTTC. V usage is TRBV5-5 and J usage is TRBJ2-7; no clear D. CDR3 length equals 15 residues. V dropped 1 base and J dropped 7 bases, with 18 bases sitting between them. Per the germline V gene, CDR1 is SGHKS and CDR2 is YYEKEE (reference sequence).

The chain recombines TRBV6-1 with TRBJ1-4; D is undetermined. The CDR3 covers 12 residues. Germline V gives CDR1 MNHNS, CDR2 SASEGT. Deletions cut 2 bases from V and 8 bases from J, with 6 bases between. CDR3 amino acids: CASSEHGEKLFF. CDR3 nucleotide sequence: TGTGCCAGCAGTGAACATGGGGAAAAACTGTTTTTT.

The V call is TRBV4-2, the J call TRBJ2-1; 8 nucleotides line up with TRBD2. The CDR3 totals 17 residues. The germline CDR1 and CDR2 sequences are LGHNA and YNFKEQ. V was clipped by 0 bases and J by 3 bases; unmatched bases: 7. The CDR3 nucleotides read TGTGCCAGCAGCCAAGATGGGAGCGGGAGTGACTACAATGAGCAGTTCTTC. This gives the protein CASSQDGSGSDYNEQFF.

The chain couples TRBV2 to TRBJ1-5; D perhaps matches TRBD1 (5 bases). The CDR3 extends over 15 amino acids. V shed 6 bases and J shed 3 bases, with 15 bases lying between them. The germline V gene has CDR1 SNHLY and CDR2 FYNNEI. CDR3 residues: CASSAGADANQPQHF. Here the CDR3 DNA reads TGTGCCAGCAGCGCCGGGGCGGACGCCAATCAGCCCCAGCATTTT.

The rearrangement joins TRBV19 to TRBJ2-2, with no clear D. V gave up 3 bases and J gave up 3 bases, with 5 bases separating them. CDR1 and CDR2 from the germline V gene are LNHDA and SQIVND (reference sequence). The CDR3 length is 13 residues. CDR3 sequence: CASSMGYTGELFF. CDR3 DNA sequence: TGTGCCAGTAGTATGGGGTACACCGGGGAGCTGTTTTTT.

The chain has TRBV18 and TRBJ2-7; D gene uncertain. Germline lookup yields CDR1 KGHSH and CDR2 LQKENI. Deletions cut 5 bases from V and 5 bases from J, with 16 bases between. This CDR3 is built from 14 residues. The CDR3 sequence is CASSTTSTAHEQYF. CDR3 in DNA: TGTGCCAGCTCAACGACGTCAACGGCGCACGAGCAGTACTTC. The full variable domain, completed using reference TRBV18 and TRBJ2-7, is NAGVMQNPRHLVRRRGQEARLRCSPMKGHSHVYWYRQLPEEGLKFMVYLQKENIIDESGMPKERFSAEFPKEGPSILRIQQVVRGDSAAYFCASSTTSTAHEQYFGPGTRLTVT.

The chain employs TRBV7-3 and TRBJ2-6, with unresolved D. Trimming removed 5 bases from V and 0 bases from J, with 11 bases in between. This CDR3 contains 16 residues. CDR1 is SGHTA, CDR2 FQGTGA, per germline. As DNA, the CDR3 is TGTGCCAGCAGCGCGCGTTACCCCTCTGGGGCCAACGTCCTGACTTTC. Its translation: CASSARYPSGANVLTF.

The genes are TRBV7-8 and TRBJ2-3; 8 bases line up with TRBD2. From germline, CDR1 is SGHVS and CDR2 FQNEAQ. Trimming cost V 0 bases and J 4 bases; bases outside gene matches: 6. There are 16 residues in the CDR3. Here the CDR3 DNA reads TGTGCCAGCAGCTTAGCGGGACTAGTTGTGGCAGATACGCAGTATTTT. Translating gives CASSLAGLVVADTQYF.

In nucleotides, the CDR3 is TGCGCCAGCAGCTTGGGACAGTCTAACTATGGCTACACCTTC. Translating gives CASSLGQSNYGYTF. The genes are TRBV5-1 and TRBJ1-2; a possible D gene is TRBD1 (5 bases). The CDR3 covers 14 residues. Germline V gene lookup returns CDR1 SGHRS and CDR2 YFSETQ. V lost 0 bases and J lost 0, with 6 bases in between.

V gene TRBV19 combines with J gene TRBJ1-2; 7 nucleotides agree with TRBD1. The germline V gene has CDR1 LNHDA and CDR2 SQIVND (reference sequence). This CDR3 contains 14 residues. Unmatched junction bases numbered 8, after V lost 7 bases and J lost 3 bases. The CDR3 reads CASIPTGFDYGYTF. The DNA of the CDR3 is TGTGCCAGTATCCCGACAGGGTTCGACTATGGCTACACCTTC. Full variable domain (outside the CDR3, taken from reference TRBV19 and TRBJ1-2): DGGITQSPKYLFRKEGQNVTLSCEQNLNHDAMYWYRQDPGQGLRLIYYSQIVNDFQKGDIAEGYSVSREKKESFPLTVTSAQKNPTAFYLCASIPTGFDYGYTFGSGTRLTVV.

The V and J genes are TRBV5-6 and TRBJ2-1; D unresolved. The CDR3 spans 14 residues. Trimming left V 1 base short and J 5 bases short, with 10 bases between. Germline assignment: CDR1 SGHDT and CDR2 YYEEEE. The CDR3 region is CASSLRGFNNEQFF. In DNA, the CDR3 is TGTGCCAGCAGCTTGCGAGGTTTTAACAATGAGCAGTTCTTC.

The chain carries TRBV7-2 and TRBJ2-7, with TRBD1 matching 8 bases. The junction had 5 bases not matched to a gene; V was cut back by 5 bases and J by 2 bases. CDR1 and CDR2 from the germline V gene are SGHTA and FQGNSA. This CDR3 is built from 14 residues. Here the CDR3 reads CASSLDRVAYEQYF. The CDR3 region has the DNA TGTGCCAGCAGCCTGGACAGGGTCGCCTACGAGCAGTACTTC.

This clone was detected only a few times. This sequence joins TRBV5-1 and TRBJ2-5, with D unclear. The ends were cut back, 4 bases at V and 0 bases at J, with 7 bases in the middle. The CDR3 is 13 residues long. In germline, CDR1 is SGHRS, CDR2 YFSETQ. The CDR3 sequence is CASSPEYQETQYF. The CDR3 DNA reads as TGCGCCAGCAGCCCGGAGTACCAAGAGACCCAGTACTTC.

V is TRBV19 and J is TRBJ2-3; D perhaps matches TRBD1 (5 bases). The V gene's germline CDR1 is LNHDA and CDR2 SQIVND (reference sequence). The CDR3 runs 17 residues. The V and J ends lost 1 base and 3 bases respectively, with 17 bases between them. In nucleotides, the CDR3 is TGTGCCAGTAGTATAGCAGCAGGGTCACTTCGAACAGATACGCAGTATTTT. This codes for CASSIAAGSLRTDTQYF. Drawing the rest from reference TRBV19 and TRBJ2-3, the complete variable domain is DGGITQSPKYLFRKEGQNVTLSCEQNLNHDAMYWYRQDPGQGLRLIYYSQIVNDFQKGDIAEGYSVSREKKESFPLTVTSAQKNPTAFYLCASSIAAGSLRTDTQYFGPGTRLTVL.

The chain employs TRBV27 and TRBJ1-5; TRBD1 might be the D (6 bases). V dropped 6 bases and J dropped 5 bases, with 14 bases sitting between them. CDR3 size: 14 residues. CDR1 and CDR2 from the germline V gene are MNHEY and SMNVEV (reference sequence). CDR3 protein: CASSGTGRDQPQHF. In nucleotides, the CDR3 is TGTGCCAGCAGCGGTACAGGGAGGGATCAGCCCCAGCATTTT.

V is TRBV7-7 and J is TRBJ2-2; 7 nucleotides match TRBD2. In germline, CDR1 is SSHAT, CDR2 FNYEAQ (reference sequence). CDR3 size: 13 residues. The junction had 6 bases not matched to a gene; V was cut back by 7 bases and J by 7 bases. Here the CDR3 reads CASILPGGGELFF. The CDR3 DNA reads as TGTGCCAGCATCCTCCCGGGGGGCGGGGAGCTGTTTTTT.

This clone was seen more than once but under ten times. Written as DNA, the CDR3 is TGTGCCAGCATCAGGGGCCTGAACACCGGGGAGCTGTTTTTT. It encodes CASIRGLNTGELFF. The chain joins TRBV5-8 to TRBJ2-2; possibly TRBD1 for D (6 bases). The CDR3 consists of 14 residues. Trimming took off 6 bases at V and 1 base at J, with 10 bases between the two ends. The germline gives CDR1 SGHTS, CDR2 YDEGEE.

The gene calls are TRBV5-1 and TRBJ2-7; D possibly corresponds to TRBD2 (6 bases). Germline CDR1 is SGHRS and CDR2 is YFSETQ. Between the trimmed V and J ends, which lost 3 bases and 3 bases, there was a span of 13 bases. This CDR3 comprises 14 residues. CDR3: CASSSTGGDYEQYF. For the CDR3, the DNA is TGCGCCAGCAGCTCAACAGGAGGGGACTACGAGCAGTACTTC.